A single sample is the source of the 13 T cell receptor beta chains below, sequenced in a study of a mutant IDH1 vaccine in newly diagnosed glioma. For these TCRs, the target antigens are not known. Time point noted: week 47, end of study. A 20-mer mutant IDH1 peptide at 300 ug was injected subcutaneously with topical imiquimod. Only in-frame clones appear in the TCRdb table, and some are missing; sequencing was by immunoSEQ multiplex PCR. The table has about 34,000 clones, 80% to 90% seen once; the top ten hold 9.5% to 15%. The sequencing here drew on PBMCs, taken from a glioma patient whose treatment included an IDH1 peptide vaccine. The receptors originated from a woman in her thirties with glioma.

V is TRBV6-5 and J is TRBJ1-1, with 8 bases identical to TRBD1. The CDR3 runs 15 residues. Germline assignment: CDR1 MNHEY and CDR2 SVGAGI. J lost 0 bases, V lost 4 bases, and 4 bases had no gene match. CDR3 sequence: CASSLDRVVNTEAFF. The DNA of the CDR3 is TGTGCCAGCAGTTTGGACAGGGTGGTGAACACTGAAGCTTTCTTT.

This chain connects TRBV6-1 to TRBJ2-7; D remains ambiguous. The CDR3 consists of 12 residues. Germline lookup yields CDR1 MNHNS and CDR2 SASEGT. V lost 0 bases and J lost 9, with 9 bases in between. The chain's CDR3 is CASSEAKGRQYF. The CDR3 DNA reads TGTGCCAGCAGTGAAGCAAAGGGAAGGCAGTACTTC.

This chain connects TRBV4-1 to TRBJ1-1; possible D gene TRBD1, 6 bases. This CDR3 comprises 16 residues. The V end lost 3 bases, the J end lost 0 bases, and 14 bases lay between the germline ends. The germline CDR1 and CDR2 sequences are MGHRA and YSYEKL. The CDR3 coding sequence is TGCGCCAGCAGCCAGGGTAGAGGACAGATGAACACTGAAGCTTTCTTT. Translating it yields CASSQGRGQMNTEAFF.

This chain links TRBV7-2 with TRBJ1-2; no firm D call. Germline V CDR1 and CDR2: SGHTA, FQGNSA. V lost 5 bases, J lost 3 bases, and 13 bases lay in between. The CDR3 length is 14 residues. This chain's CDR3 is CASSPRTGYYGYTF. CDR3 sequence (DNA): TGTGCCAGCAGCCCTCGGACGGGATACTATGGCTACACCTTC.

This sequence joins TRBV5-4 and TRBJ2-2, with 8 bases matching TRBD2. V was clipped by 0 bases and J by 5 bases; unmatched bases: 6. This CDR3 is 16 amino acids long. Germline V gene lookup returns CDR1 SGHNT and CDR2 YYREEE (reference sequence). The CDR3 sequence: CASSLAGLVKTGELFF. In DNA form, the CDR3 reads TGTGCCAGCAGCTTGGCGGGACTAGTCAAAACCGGGGAGCTGTTTTTT.

CDR3 residues: CASSQTQGANTEAFF. For the CDR3, the DNA is TGTGCCAGCAGCCAAACACAGGGGGCGAACACTGAAGCTTTCTTT. V gene TRBV14 combines with J gene TRBJ1-1, with 9 bases identical to TRBD1. The CDR3 runs to 15 residues. Germline lookup yields CDR1 SGHDN and CDR2 FVKESK. V gave up 2 bases and J gave up 1 base; unmatched junction bases: 2. The entire variable domain, with the rest obtained from reference TRBV14 and TRBJ1-1, is as follows: EAGVTQFPSHSVIEKGQTVTLRCDPISGHDNLYWYRRVMGKEIKFLLHFVKESKQDESGMPNNRFLAERTGGTYSTLKVQPAELEDSGVYFCASSQTQGANTEAFFGQGTRLTVV.

V is TRBV29-1 and J is TRBJ1-3; D is undetermined. The CDR3 spans 12 residues. Trimming took off 5 bases at V and 3 bases at J, with 8 bases between the two ends. From germline, CDR1 is SQVTM and CDR2 ANQGSEA. The CDR3, as DNA: TGCAGCGTTTCGACGGATGGAAACACCATATATTTT. Translating it yields CSVSTDGNTIYF.

CDR3: CASSPGTGLRRGTGELFF. The CDR3 region has the DNA TGTGCCAGCAGCCCGGGGACAGGGCTTAGGAGAGGGACCGGGGAGCTGTTTTTT. V is TRBV5-4 and J is TRBJ2-2; 9 bases align to TRBD1. The CDR3 is made up of 18 amino acids. The ends lost 4 bases at V and 5 bases at J; junction bases unmatched: 15. Germline values: CDR1 SGHNT, CDR2 YYREEE (reference sequence).

The CDR3: CASSIPPGTANQPQHF. The CDR3 DNA reads as TGTGCCAGTAGTATCCCACCCGGGACAGCTAATCAGCCCCAGCATTTT. The rearrangement links TRBV19 to TRBJ1-5; 7 bases map to TRBD1. Germline CDR1 and CDR2: LNHDA and SQIVND (reference sequence). Germline trimming cut 3 bases from V and 4 bases from J; bases unmatched to any gene: 9. The CDR3 runs to 16 residues.

This sequence joins TRBV6-1 and TRBJ1-5, with D perhaps matching TRBD1 (5 bases). Trimming cost V 2 bases and J 9 bases, with 14 bases left between them. Germline lookup yields CDR1 MNHNS and CDR2 SASEGT. The CDR3 has 14 amino acids. The CDR3: CASSELGTFGPQHF. The CDR3 DNA reads as TGTGCCAGCAGTGAACTTGGGACCTTCGGGCCCCAGCATTTT.

This sequence joins TRBV4-1 and TRBJ1-5; no reliable D call. This CDR3 has 15 amino acids. CDR1 MGHRA and CDR2 YSYEKL come from the germline V gene. V lost 2 bases, J lost 2 bases, and 10 bases lay in between. The CDR3 DNA reads as TGCGCCAGCAGCCAATTGGGAGATGGCAATCAGCCCCAGCATTTT. It codes for CASSQLGDGNQPQHF.

This clone was observed a handful of times. The chain combines TRBV4-1 with TRBJ2-5; 10 bases line up with TRBD2. The ends lost 0 bases at V and 5 bases at J; junction bases unmatched: 3. Germline V lookup: CDR1 MGHRA, CDR2 YSYEKL. This CDR3 spans 15 amino acids. The CDR3: CASSQDGTSDETQYF. CDR3 nucleotides: TGCGCCAGCAGCCAAGACGGGACTAGCGATGAGACCCAGTACTTC.

V and J are TRBV6-5 and TRBJ1-2; a possible D gene is TRBD1 (6 bases). CDR1 is MNHEY, CDR2 SVGAGI, per germline. V was shortened by 0 bases and J by 8 bases, with 16 bases between the two germline ends. The CDR3 spans 15 residues. The CDR3 coding sequence is TGTGCCAGCAGTTACTCGCCCAATCCTGGACAGGGCTACACCTTC. It codes for CASSYSPNPGQGYTF.